Listed below are T cell receptor beta chains from one sample, sequenced in a study of cytomegalovirus exposure and HLA in healthy donors. Some clones are missing from TCRdb's copy, which holds only in-frame ones; the method was immunoSEQ multiplex PCR. The sample totals some 51,000 clones. The sequenced sample was PBMCs. The receptor set was obtained from a man aged 50 to 60 in good health and CMV-seropositive. Each CDR3 is given with its conserved first and last residue. A D gene is named only where the DNA matches it firmly.

TRBJ1-2,-,TRBV27,TGTGCCAGCAGCCCAGACAGCTACTATGGCTACACCTTC,CASSPDSYYGYTF
TRBJ2-7,-,TRBV6-1,TGTGCCAGCAGTTCCCGGGACAACTACGAGCAGTACTTC,CASSSRDNYEQYF
TRBJ2-2,TRBD2,TRBV5-6,TGTGCCAGCAGCTTAGCGGGAGTGAACACCGGGGAGCTGTTTTTT,CASSLAGVNTGELFF
TRBJ1-2,TRBD1,TRBV28,TGTGCCAGCAGTTCATCCGGGACAGGGAGCTATGGCTACACCTTC,CASSSSGTGSYGYTF
TRBJ2-1,-,TRBV6-5,TGTGCCAGCAGACTCTTATTGGGCATGAATGAGCAGTTCTTC,CASRLLLGMNEQFF
TRBJ1-2,-,TRBV5-6,TGTGCCAGCAGCTTCGTCCCAGCGAATGGCTACACCTTC,CASSFVPANGYTF
TRBJ2-7,-,TRBV2,TGTGCCAGCAGTCAGACGACAGGCCGAGGGAACGAGCAGTACTTC,CASSQTTGRGNEQYF
TRBJ1-1,-,TRBV30,TGTGCCTGGAGTGAGTTCCCGCGGCCAAGAAACACTGAAGCTTTCTTT,CAWSEFPRPRNTEAFF
TRBJ2-7,TRBD1,TRBV6-5,TGTGCCAGCAGTTATCGGGACAGGGCTAACGAGCAGTACTTC,CASSYRDRANEQYF
TRBJ1-2,-,TRBV6-5,TGTGCCAGAAGTGGGGCGGCATGTATGGTAGGCTACACCTTC,CARSGAACMVGYTF
TRBJ2-6,TRBD1,TRBV7-6,TGTGCCAGCAGCCCCCTGGACAGGGCTCGCTCTGGGGCCAACGTCCTGACTTTC,CASSPLDRARSGANVLTF
TRBJ2-5,-,TRBV10-1,TGCGCCGGGCCCAAGACCCAGTACTTC,CAGPKTQYF